This TCR beta chain is from a study of blood T cell repertoires in COVID-19. Recruitment covered under 25 US areas and drew participants whose ages spanned about 18 to 100 years. The length of the CDR3 is 15 residues. V gave up 1 base and J gave up 6 bases, with 10 bases separating them. From germline, CDR1 is MDHEN and CDR2 SYDVKM. Some clones are missing from TCRdb's copy, which holds only in-frame ones; the method was immunoSEQ multiplex PCR. Of some 190,000 clones listed, approximately 73% were seen once; the top ten hold approximately 16%. This receptor was identified in a woman aged 45-59 years with acute COVID-19. The chain combines TRBV28 with TRBJ1-6; D possibly corresponds to TRBD1 (5 bases). Sequenced input: PBMCs or T cells enriched from blood (not recorded which). CDR3 bases: TGTGCCAGCAGTTTATATCAGGGCTTTAATTCACCCCTCCACTTT. Its protein is CASSLYQGFNSPLHF. Together with reference TRBV28 and TRBJ1-6, the CDR3 gives the full variable domain: DVKVTQSSRYLVKRTGEKVFLECVQDMDHENMFWYRQDPGLGLRLIYFSYDVKMKEKGDIPEGYSVSREKKERFSLILESASTNQTSMYLCASSLYQGFNSPLHFGNGTRLTVT.